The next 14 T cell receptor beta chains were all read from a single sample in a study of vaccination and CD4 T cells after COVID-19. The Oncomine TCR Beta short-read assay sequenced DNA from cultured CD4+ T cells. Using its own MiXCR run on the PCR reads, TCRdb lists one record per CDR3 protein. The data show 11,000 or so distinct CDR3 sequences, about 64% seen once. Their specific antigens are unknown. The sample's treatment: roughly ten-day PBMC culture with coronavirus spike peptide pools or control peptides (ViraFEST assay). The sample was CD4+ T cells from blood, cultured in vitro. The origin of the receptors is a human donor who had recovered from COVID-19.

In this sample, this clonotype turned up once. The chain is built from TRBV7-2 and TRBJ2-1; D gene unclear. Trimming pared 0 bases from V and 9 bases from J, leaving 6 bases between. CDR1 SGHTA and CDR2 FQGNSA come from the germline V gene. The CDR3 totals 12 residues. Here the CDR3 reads CASSLALTEQFF. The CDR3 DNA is TGTGCCAGCAGCTTAGCGCTAACTGAGCAGTTCTTC. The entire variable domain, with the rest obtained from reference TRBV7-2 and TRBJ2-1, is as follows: GAGVSQSPSNKVTEKGKDVELRCDPISGHTALYWYRQSLGQGLEFLIYFQGNSAPDKSGLPSDRFSAERTGGSVSTLTIQRTQQEDSAVYLCASSLALTEQFFGPGTRLTVL.

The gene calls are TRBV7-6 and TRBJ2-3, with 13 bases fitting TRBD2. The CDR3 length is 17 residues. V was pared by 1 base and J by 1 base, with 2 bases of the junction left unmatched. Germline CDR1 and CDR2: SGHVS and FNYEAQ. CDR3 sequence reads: CASSLETSGGRTDTQYF. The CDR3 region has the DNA TGTGCCAGCAGCTTAGAGACTAGCGGGGGGCGCACAGATACGCAGTATTTT.

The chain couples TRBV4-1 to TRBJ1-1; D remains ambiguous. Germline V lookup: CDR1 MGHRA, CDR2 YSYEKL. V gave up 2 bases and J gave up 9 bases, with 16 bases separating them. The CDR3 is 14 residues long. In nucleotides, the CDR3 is TGCGCCAGCAGCCAACCCATGGACGGATATAAAGCTTTCTTT. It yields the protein CASSQPMDGYKAFF.

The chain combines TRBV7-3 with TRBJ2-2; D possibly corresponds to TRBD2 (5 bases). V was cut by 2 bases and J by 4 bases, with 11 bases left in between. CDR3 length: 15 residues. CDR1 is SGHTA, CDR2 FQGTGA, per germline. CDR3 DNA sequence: TGTGCCAGCAGCTTAGCGGGCCGTGCCACCGGGGAGCTGTTTTTT. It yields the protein CASSLAGRATGELFF. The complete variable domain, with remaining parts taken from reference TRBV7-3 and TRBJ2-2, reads GAGVSQTPSNKVTEKGKYVELRCDPISGHTALYWYRQSLGQGPEFLIYFQGTGAADDSGLPNDRFFAVRPEGSVSTLKIQRTERGDSAVYLCASSLAGRATGELFFGEGSRLTVL.

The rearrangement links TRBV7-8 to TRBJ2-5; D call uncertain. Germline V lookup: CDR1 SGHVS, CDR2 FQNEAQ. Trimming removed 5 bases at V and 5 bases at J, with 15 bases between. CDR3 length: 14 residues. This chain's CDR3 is CASSEFFGVETQYF. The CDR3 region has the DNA TGTGCCAGCAGCGAGTTCTTTGGTGTGGAGACCCAGTACTTC. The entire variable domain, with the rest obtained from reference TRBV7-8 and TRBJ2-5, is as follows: GAGVSQSPRYKVAKRGQDVALRCDPISGHVSLFWYQQALGQGPEFLTYFQNEAQLDKSGLPSDRFFAERPEGSVSTLKIQRTQQEDSAVYLCASSEFFGVETQYFGPGTRLLVL.

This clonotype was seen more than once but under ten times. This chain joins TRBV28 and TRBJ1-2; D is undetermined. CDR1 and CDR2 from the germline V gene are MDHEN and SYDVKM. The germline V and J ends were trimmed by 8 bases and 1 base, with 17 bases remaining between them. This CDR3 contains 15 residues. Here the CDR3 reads CASAGGFGLNYGYTF. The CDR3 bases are TGTGCCAGCGCGGGAGGATTCGGTCTTAACTATGGCTACACCTTC.

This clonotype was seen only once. The CDR3 loop reads CASSLQGGGYEQYF. CDR3 DNA sequence: TGTGCCAGCAGCCTACAGGGGGGTGGTTACGAGCAGTACTTC. The rearrangement joins TRBV7-8 to TRBJ2-7; TRBD1 matches 8 bases. V shed 5 bases, J shed 4 bases, and the junction held 7 bases outside the gene matches. This CDR3 comprises 14 residues. From germline, CDR1 is SGHVS and CDR2 FQNEAQ.

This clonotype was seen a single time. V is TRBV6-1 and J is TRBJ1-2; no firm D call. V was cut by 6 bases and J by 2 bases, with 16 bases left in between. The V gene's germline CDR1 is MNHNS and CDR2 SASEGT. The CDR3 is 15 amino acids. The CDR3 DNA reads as TGTGCCAGCAGCCCTAAGGGTGCCCCAAACTATGGCTACACCTTC. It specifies CASSPKGAPNYGYTF.

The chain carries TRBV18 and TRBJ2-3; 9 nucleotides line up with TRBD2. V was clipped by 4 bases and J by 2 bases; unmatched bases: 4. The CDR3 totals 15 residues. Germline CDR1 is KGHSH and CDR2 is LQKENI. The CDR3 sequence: CASSQTSGLTDTQYF. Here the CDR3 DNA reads TGTGCCAGCTCACAGACTAGCGGACTCACAGATACGCAGTATTTT.

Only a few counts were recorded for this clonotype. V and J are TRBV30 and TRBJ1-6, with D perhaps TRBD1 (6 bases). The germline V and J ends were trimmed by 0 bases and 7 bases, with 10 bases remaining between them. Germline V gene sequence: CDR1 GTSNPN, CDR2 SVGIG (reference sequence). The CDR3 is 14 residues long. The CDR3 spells CAWSVNRANSPLHF. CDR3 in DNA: TGTGCCTGGAGTGTTAACAGGGCCAATTCACCCCTCCACTTT.

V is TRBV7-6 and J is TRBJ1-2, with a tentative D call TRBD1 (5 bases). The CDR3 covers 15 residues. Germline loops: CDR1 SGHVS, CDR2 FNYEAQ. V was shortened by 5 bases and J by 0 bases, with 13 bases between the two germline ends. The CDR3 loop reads CASSPQLGPNYGYTF. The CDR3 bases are TGTGCCAGCAGCCCACAGTTGGGACCTAACTATGGCTACACCTTC.

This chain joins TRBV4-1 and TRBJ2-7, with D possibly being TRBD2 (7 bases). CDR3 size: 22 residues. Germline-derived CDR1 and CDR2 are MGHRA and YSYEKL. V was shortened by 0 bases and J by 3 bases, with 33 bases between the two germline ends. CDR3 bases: TGCGCCAGCAGCCAAGAAGGGGGAATGGCTAGCGGAGGCCTTTGGGGCCACTACGAGCAGTACTTC. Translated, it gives CASSQEGGMASGGLWGHYEQYF.

CDR3 protein: CASSRTGTNTGELFF. In DNA, the CDR3 is TGTGCCAGCAGCCGGACAGGGACGAACACCGGGGAGCTGTTTTTT. The V and J genes are TRBV6-1 and TRBJ2-2, with 8 nucleotides matching TRBD1. Trimming took 6 bases from V and 0 from J; bases not matched to a gene: 3. The V gene's germline CDR1 is MNHNS and CDR2 SASEGT. The CDR3 is 15 amino acids.

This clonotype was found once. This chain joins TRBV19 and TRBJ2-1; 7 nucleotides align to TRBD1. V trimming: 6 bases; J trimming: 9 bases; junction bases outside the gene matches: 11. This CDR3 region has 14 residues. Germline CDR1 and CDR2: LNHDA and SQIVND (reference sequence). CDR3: CASRQTRGIREQFF. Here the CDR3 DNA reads TGTGCCAGTAGACAGACCAGGGGGATTCGTGAGCAGTTCTTC.